The sequence of this T cell receptor (beta chain) was determined in a study of cytomegalovirus exposure and HLA in healthy donors (dated by TCRdb to the late 2010s). With respect to the entire study: According to an earlier analysis of 550 to 700 of the donors, 150 million to 200 million T cells yielded 90 million to 140 million unique TCR beta sequences and more than 250 Gb of sequence data. An earlier analysis of around 640 of the donors used high-throughput TCR beta sequencing to judge whether each TCR beta V gene segment behaved as functional or pseudogenic. Rather than using new phenotypic data, the later analysis identified candidate immune exposures from TCR beta sequences and from how often those sequences occurred across donors. A separate validation cohort of roughly 130 different subjects was used in addition to the 666-subject first cohort. The number of donors typed differed by locus, with roughly 629-640 for A, B, C, DRB1 and DQB1, roughly 550 for DQA1, about 610 for DPA1, and some 440 for DPB1. Both class I and class II loci were covered by HLA typing, at four-digit resolution. Among some 410 genotyped donors of the cohort, an average of around 240,000 unique TCR beta nucleotide sequences were sequenced per donor, approximately 20% of them non-productive. The study combined high-throughput TCR immunosequencing, statistical association of individual TCRs with disease status, and machine learning to predict cytomegalovirus infection status. A later genetic analysis took genome-wide SNP genotypes for about 55% of the 666 donors and used that subset as a discovery cohort. The study profiled the T cell repertoires of under 700 subjects by immunosequencing and related them to cytomegalovirus serostatus. Among the approximately 400 genotyped donors, 81% belonged to the genetic ancestry cluster associated with self-reported Caucasian donors. A later analysis re-examined previously published TCR beta repertoires from about 700 donors and added high-resolution HLA genotyping to investigate patterns of TCR occurrence. The aim of the study was to test whether cataloging public T cell receptors could identify signatures of past pathogen exposure. Roughly 300 gigabases of sequencing data and around 87 million unique TCR sequences were included in an early release covering roughly 600 HLA-typed donors. Donor age, sex, ethnicity and CMV serostatus were compiled together with the repertoire data. All discovery cohort repertoires had been generated on a single sequencing platform. Because of strong linkage in the cohort, five DR-DQ haplotypes were treated as single units for association and clustering.

This clone was counted once. Which antigen it targets is not known. Base qualities are not recorded, but no much larger clone differs from it by a single base. The cohort comprised 550 to 700 healthy bone marrow donors. At the time of sampling, every cohort member was nominally healthy, though immune exposures that went unrecorded were likely present. CMV serostatus was recorded as positive for around 300 and negative for 352 of the 666 cohort members, whereas no CMV serostatus was recorded for the donor in question. Each donor provided a peripheral blood sample, and peripheral blood mononuclear cells were used for TCR beta sequencing. Genomic DNA was extracted from the blood cell samples with the Qiagen DNeasy Blood Extraction Kit. Libraries came from the immunoSEQ multiplex PCR assay. For the multiplex PCR, a mixture combining 60 forward primers for TCR Vbeta segments and 13 reverse primers for TCR Jbeta segments was used. A multiplex PCR assay on genomic DNA amplified the CDR3 region of rearranged TCR beta genes. The amplified TCR beta libraries were sequenced on the Illumina HiSeq System as 87-base-pair reads. On the study's bioinformatics: A later analysis counted tens of millions of unique TCR beta chains across the 500 to 850 repertoires, and roughly 10 million of these chains were shared by at least two donors. To remove PCR and sequencing errors, raw reads were error-corrected and collapsed into unique sequences using a nearest-neighbor algorithm that merged closely related sequences. To assign V, D and J gene segments, CDR3 sequences were aligned to IMGT reference sequences. Each retained sequence needed at least a six-nucleotide match to both a V gene segment and a J gene segment. Rearrangements were called productive when the CDR3 lacked stop codons and stayed in frame with V and J; all others were non-productive. Following IMGT convention, CDR3 was defined as the stretch from the second conserved V-encoded cysteine to the conserved J-encoded phenylalanine. In an earlier analysis of more than 550 of the donors, sequences lacking an unambiguous match to a single V gene segment were excluded. An earlier analysis of 587 of the donors classified V segments as functional when productive rearrangements were above 56.7% and as segregating when the standard deviation between donors was above 5%. A statistical classification framework was built for diagnosing cytomegalovirus status from the catalog of TCR beta chain sequences. In a later analysis, V and J genes were assigned by comparing TCR nucleotide sequences against IMGT/GENE-DB human TR gene sequences. A later analysis assigned CDR3 sequences and most-parsimonious VDJ recombination scenarios with the TCRdist pipeline. In a later analysis, every TCR beta chain was defined by the combination of its CDR3 amino acid sequence and its V-gene family, and reads without a unique V-gene family were dropped. A later analysis removed 592 highly shared, low-generation-probability nucleotide sequences to deal with suspected cross-contamination and a sequencing artifact. A later analysis calculated a clonal expansion index for each public chain from normalized within-repertoire ranks of inferred template counts. A later analysis computed generation probabilities with a VDJ recombination model fitted to out-of-frame rearrangements, and checked the results against IGoR. In a later analysis, TCR-TCR, TCR-HLA and TCR-CMV co-occurrence was scored with hypergeometric tests, and a repertoire-size bias correction was applied to TCR pairs. A later analysis estimated false discovery rates by permuting HLA or CMV assignments 20 times. In a later analysis, co-occurring TCRs were grouped using DBSCAN, and TCRdist sequence similarity was added for clustering within HLA-allele-positive subsets. For co-occurrence clustering, repertoires with fewer than 30,000 or more than 120,000 public chains were excluded, along with a handful of repertoires with anomalous nucleotide sharing. The source is immuneACCESS, and TCRdb retained only in-frame sequences with V and J called. Part of the clones is not carried over; for the studies checked, unresolved V genes explain less than half of this, and the remainder is unexplained. V and J calls plus clone size are reproduced from that table; the DNA served to infer D and trimming. The sample records about 98,000 clones, around 68% of which are singletons. Together, the top ten hold more than 4.5% of the sample.

From the germline V gene, CDR1 is WSHSY and CDR2 is SAAADI. Germline trimming: 3 bases from V, 12 bases from J; junction bases outside gene matches: 5. The CDR3 runs 12 residues from the cysteine to the phenylalanine. Only the CDR3 part of the read is kept: 36 bases, read in frame from the first base. General findings and caveats noted by the study authors: The authors suggested that the approach could potentially be extended to other disease states and immunological phenotypes. Correlated functional status among segregating V segments might be attributable to linkage disequilibrium, but an unknown experimental factor could not be ruled out. Across donors, most TCR sequences were observed very rarely, whereas some public TCRs were present in many individuals. In this cohort, only TCR beta chains were sequenced, and detectable features were limited by the absence of alpha or paired-chain data. Sequencing depth was assumed to be roughly uniform across donors in the presence/absence analyses, though that assumption may not hold. A further reported finding was that TCR beta sequences accurately predicted the HLA-A and HLA-B alleles for most subjects in the first cohort. In a later analysis, HLA-associated TCR beta chains were found to be more clonally expanded and to have lower generation probabilities than equally common non-associated chains. The classifier was reported to diagnose cytomegalovirus status with high specificity and sensitivity in both the original and validation cohorts. The only immune exposure information available for the cohort was CMV serostatus. A later analysis associated about 17,000 TCR beta sequences with specific HLA alleles at a false discovery rate of 0.05. In vitro tests confirmed that a few of the cytomegalovirus-associated TCR beta chains recognize cytomegalovirus antigens. In a later analysis, several top co-occurrence clusters were reported to appear linked to parvovirus B19, influenza, CMV and Epstein-Barr virus. Some IMGT-functional V segments, including TRBV6-2 and TRBV6-3, could not be told apart with the 87-base-pair reads, so those segments were excluded. In a later genetic analysis, a missense DCLRE1C variant was associated with V-gene and J-gene trimming of TCR beta chains, and the association was replicated in an independent cohort. Seventeen rarely observed V segments, including chromosome 9 orphons, were excluded from the earlier analysis of about 610 of the donors because counts were too low. Broadly in line with IMGT annotations, most TCR beta V segments showed up in productive rearrangements about 87% or about 30% of the time in an earlier analysis of several hundred of the donors. In a later analysis, the rate of TCR association differed among HLA loci, with DRB1 alleles having the most associated TCRs and HLA-C alleles having the fewest. A cluster of highly shared sequence variants was judged likely to represent a technical artifact of the sequencing pipeline. Because some donors lacked HLA typing at each locus, the association tests relied only on the typed subset. The study listed 150 to 200 TCR beta chains as associated with cytomegalovirus. A later analysis found that most CMV-associated TCR beta chains appeared HLA-restricted, with HLA associations seemingly driven largely by CMV exposure. According to a later genetic analysis, donors in an Asian-associated ancestry cluster had fewer N-insertions in productive TCRs than the roughly 670-donor mean. When HLA alleles, especially DR and DQ, strongly co-occurred, TCR associations were difficult to assign to individual alleles.

This chain is built from TRBV10-2 and TRBJ2-1, and 7 bases in between align with TRBD1. The sequencing input was PBMCs. This receptor was identified in a human donor in good health. In nucleotide form, the sequence is TGCGCCAGCAGTGATCGACAGGGAGCGCAGTTCTTC. This translates into CASSDRQGAQFF.